Reported below is one T cell receptor beta chain. Trimming pared 7 bases from V and 5 bases from J, leaving 9 bases between. In germline, CDR1 is DFQATT, CDR2 SNEGSKA (reference sequence). This CDR3 has 11 residues. Original handling: Nucleated cell number was recorded as an estimate derived from reference gene primer amplification. Generated by immunoSEQ multiplex PCR, the TCRdb table keeps only in-frame clones and is missing some. The DNA was the basis for D and trimming; V, J and clone size are from that table. The table shows tens of thousands of clones, with around 83% occurring only once. The source of the sample is a study of blood T cell repertoires in COVID-19. Study overall: Acute and convalescent COVID-19 specimens originated in the United States, Italy and Spain. PBMCs, B-cell-depleted T cells, or T cells provided the cDNA or gDNA that made up the material.

The specimen was peripheral blood. This TCR was sampled from an elderly man with active COVID-19. This chain links TRBV20-1 with TRBJ2-1, with TRBD1 as a possible D gene (6 bases). Here the CDR3 reads CSGTGNNEQFF. CDR3 bases: TGCAGTGGAACAGGGAACAATGAGCAGTTCTTC.